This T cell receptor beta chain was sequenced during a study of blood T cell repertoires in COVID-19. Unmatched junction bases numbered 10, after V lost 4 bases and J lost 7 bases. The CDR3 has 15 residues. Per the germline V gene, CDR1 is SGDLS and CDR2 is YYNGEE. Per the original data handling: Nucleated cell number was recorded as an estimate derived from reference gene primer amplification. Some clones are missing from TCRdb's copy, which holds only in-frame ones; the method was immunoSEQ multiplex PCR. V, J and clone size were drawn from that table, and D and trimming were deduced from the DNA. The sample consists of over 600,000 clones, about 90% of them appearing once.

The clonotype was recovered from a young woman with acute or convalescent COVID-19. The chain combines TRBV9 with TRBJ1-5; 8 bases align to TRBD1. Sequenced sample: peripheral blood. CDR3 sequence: CASSRDRGLRQPQHF. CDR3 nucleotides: TGTGCCAGCAGCCGAGACAGGGGACTTAGACAGCCCCAGCATTTT.